The next 12 T cell receptor beta chains were all read from a single sample in a study of T cell responses to AZD1222 COVID-19 vaccine. Here immunoSEQ multiplex PCR was the method, and the copy in TCRdb shows in-frame clones only, minus some. The profile covers some 180,000 clones, with approximately 92% appearing a single time and around 1% taken by the ten largest. This sample comprised peripheral blood, obtained 28 days after the second dose of the MenACWY control vaccine. These receptors were obtained from an adult who received the MenACWY meningococcal vaccine as a control.

The genes are TRBV9 and TRBJ1-2; D remains ambiguous. The length of the CDR3 is 15 residues. Trimming took off 0 bases at V and 7 bases at J, with 16 bases between the two ends. CDR1 and CDR2 from the germline V gene are SGDLS and YYNGEE. The CDR3 reads CASSVARWEGGGYTF. The DNA of the CDR3 is TGTGCCAGCAGCGTAGCCCGGTGGGAGGGTGGTGGCTACACCTTC.

The genes are TRBV10-3 and TRBJ2-3, with 7 nucleotides matching TRBD2. The CDR3 contains 16 residues. The J segment lost 0 bases and the V segment lost 0 bases, leaving 3 bases of the junction unmatched. Germline V CDR1 and CDR2: ENHRY, SYGVKD. In DNA, the CDR3 is TGTGCCATCAGTGAGTCTATCGGGAGGAGCACAGATACGCAGTATTTT. This encodes CAISESIGRSTDTQYF.

The chain links TRBV7-9 to TRBJ2-3; 8 bases agree with TRBD2. Trimming at V came to 5 bases and at J to 5 bases, leaving 3 bases not matched to a gene. The germline CDR1 and CDR2 sequences are SEHNR and FQNEAQ (reference sequence). The CDR3 extends over 13 amino acids. The CDR3 loop reads CASSHGGGDTQYF. Written as DNA, the CDR3 is TGTGCCAGCAGCCACGGGGGGGGAGATACGCAGTATTTT. Using reference TRBV7-9 and TRBJ2-3 for the parts outside the CDR3, the full variable domain is DTGVSQNPRHKITKRGQNVTFRCDPISEHNRLYWYRQTLGQGPEFLTYFQNEAQLEKSRLLSDRFSAERPKGSFSTLEIQRTEQGDSAMYLCASSHGGGDTQYFGPGTRLTVL.

V usage is TRBV19 and J usage is TRBJ1-1; the match to TRBD1 covers 7 bases. The CDR3 has 14 residues. With V trimmed by 4 bases and J by 1 base, 3 bases remained unmatched. Germline V lookup: CDR1 LNHDA, CDR2 SQIVND (reference sequence). The CDR3 nucleotides are TGTGCCAGTAGTACGGGACAGACGAACACTGAAGCTTTCTTT. Translating it yields CASSTGQTNTEAFF.

The chain links TRBV5-4 to TRBJ1-2; D uncertain. Germline CDR1 reads SGHNT; CDR2 reads YYREEE (reference sequence). This CDR3 spans 14 amino acids. With 3 bases removed from V and 5 bases from J, the gap between germline ends came to 14 bases. This chain's CDR3 is CASSYPDGEYGYTF. The DNA of the CDR3 is TGTGCCAGCAGCTACCCCGACGGAGAGTATGGCTACACCTTC.

The chain has TRBV9 and TRBJ2-1; D ambiguous. The germline V gene encodes CDR1 SGDLS and CDR2 YYNGEE. V was pared by 0 bases and J by 10 bases, with 11 bases between. The CDR3 length is 13 residues. Here the CDR3 reads CASSVGLLTEQFF. CDR3 in DNA: TGTGCCAGCAGCGTAGGGTTACTGACAGAGCAGTTCTTC.

V usage is TRBV7-2 and J usage is TRBJ1-2; D call uncertain. The CDR3 loop spans 14 amino acids. Germline CDR1 SGHTA, CDR2 FQGNSA. Trimming took off 6 bases at V and 6 bases at J, with 17 bases between the two ends. The CDR3 loop is CASSERNMGHGYTF. CDR3 bases: TGTGCCAGCAGTGAACGGAATATGGGTCATGGCTACACCTTC.

V gene TRBV7-2 combines with J gene TRBJ2-7; D remains unclear. The CDR3 consists of 13 residues. V was shortened by 4 bases and J by 1 base, with 8 bases between the two germline ends. Germline V gene sequence: CDR1 SGHTA, CDR2 FQGNSA. The CDR3 sequence is CASSSALSYEQYF. Here the CDR3 DNA reads TGTGCCAGCAGCTCTGCACTGTCCTACGAGCAGTACTTC.

The chain is built from TRBV18 and TRBJ1-1; D might be TRBD1 (5 bases). CDR3 size: 14 residues. The germline CDR1 and CDR2 sequences are KGHSH and LQKENI. Trimming stripped 3 bases from V and 1 base from J, with 9 bases between. CDR3 region: CASSPGRSNTEAFF. CDR3 nucleotides: TGTGCCAGCTCACCGGGACGGTCGAACACTGAAGCTTTCTTT.

This clone was seen just once. Other DNA sequences from this sample encode an identical CDR3 as well. V gene TRBV19 combines with J gene TRBJ1-1, with D uncertain. The germline V gene encodes CDR1 LNHDA and CDR2 SQIVND (reference sequence). V was trimmed by 6 bases and J by 5 bases, leaving 10 bases between them. The CDR3 covers 12 residues. The CDR3 loop is CASRRGVTEAFF. The CDR3, as DNA: TGTGCCAGTAGGCGGGGAGTGACTGAAGCTTTCTTT. Supplemented by reference TRBV19 and TRBJ1-1, the full variable domain reads DGGITQSPKYLFRKEGQNVTLSCEQNLNHDAMYWYRQDPGQGLRLIYYSQIVNDFQKGDIAEGYSVSREKKESFPLTVTSAQKNPTAFYLCASRRGVTEAFFGQGTRLTVV.

The V and J genes are TRBV7-3 and TRBJ2-5, with a possible D match to TRBD2 (5 bases). CDR3 length equals 13 residues. Trimming pared 6 bases from V and 5 bases from J, leaving 13 bases between. Looked up from germline, CDR1 is SGHTA and CDR2 is FQGTGA. The CDR3 reads CASSYGGLETQYF. In DNA form, the CDR3 reads TGTGCCAGCAGTTACGGCGGACTCGAGACCCAGTACTTC.

This clone appeared a single time. This chain joins TRBV6-1 and TRBJ2-2; D is possibly TRBD1 (6 bases). CDR1 and CDR2 from the germline V gene are MNHNS and SASEGT. There are 16 residues in the CDR3. V lost 4 bases and J lost 0, with 12 bases in between. As DNA, the CDR3 is TGTGCCAGCAGTGGGGTAACAGGGCCGAACACCGGGGAGCTGTTTTTT. Protein product: CASSGVTGPNTGELFF.